The 32 T cell receptor beta chains listed next were all sequenced from one sample in a study of graft-versus-host responses after intestinal transplantation. Intraepithelial plus lamina propria lymphocytes were released by processing graft tissue. The table came from immunoSEQ multiplex PCR; TCRdb's copy has only in-frame clones and leaves some out. The top ten clones hold 7.8% of a sample with more than 15,000 clones, roughly 80% of them seen once. Specimen: ileum tissue, collected approximately 480 days after intestinal transplant. The source is a human patient who received an intestinal transplant, so some T cells may come from the graft donor.

This clone occurred once. This rearrangement joins TRBV20-1 to TRBJ2-1; 8 nucleotides agree with TRBD2. Germline V lookup: CDR1 DFQATT, CDR2 SNEGSKA (reference sequence). After removal of 0 bases from V and 14 bases from J, the junction contained 3 bases not matched to a gene. The length of the CDR3 is 11 residues. The CDR3 DNA sequence: TGCAGTGCTAGAGATGGAGCGGGGGAGTTCTTC. It is translated as CSARDGAGEFF.

The J gene is TRBJ1-6, the V gene TRBV19; D not resolved. Germline-derived CDR1 and CDR2 are LNHDA and SQIVND (reference sequence). Trimming removed 4 bases at V and 7 bases at J, with 11 bases between. The CDR3 is made up of 14 amino acids. CDR3 DNA sequence: TGTGCCAGTAGTAGCGTTACGATGAATTCACCCCTCCACTTT. It codes for CASSSVTMNSPLHF.

This CDR3 reads CASSLYLGQETQYF. Here the CDR3 DNA reads TGCGCCAGCAGCTTGTACCTGGGGCAAGAGACCCAGTACTTC. The chain recombines TRBV5-1 with TRBJ2-5, with no clear D. Germline CDR1 is SGHRS and CDR2 is YFSETQ. Trimming took 1 base from V and 2 from J, leaving 9 bases between them. The CDR3 has 14 amino acids.

The chain links TRBV5-8 to TRBJ2-7, with D perhaps matching TRBD1 or TRBD2 (6 bases each). Looked up from germline, CDR1 is SGHTS and CDR2 is YDEGEE. Trimming pared 6 bases from V and 1 base from J, leaving 11 bases between. CDR3 length equals 13 residues. The DNA for the CDR3 is TGTGCCAGCAACCGGGGGCGGTCCTACGAGCAGTACTTC. Translation: CASNRGRSYEQYF.

Concerning this clone: Other DNA sequences of this sample code for an identical CDR3. V gene TRBV5-1 combines with J gene TRBJ1-2; no firm D call. The V and J ends lost 0 bases and 5 bases respectively, with 11 bases between them. CDR1 SGHRS and CDR2 YFSETQ come from the germline V gene. The CDR3 contains 14 residues. DNA for the CDR3: TGCGCCAGCAGCTTGGGTGACGCCGGGTATGGCTACACCTTC. This sequence encodes CASSLGDAGYGYTF.

The chain combines TRBV6-6 with TRBJ1-1; possible D gene TRBD1, 5 bases. V lost 7 bases to trimming and J lost 5 bases, with 20 bases between them. The CDR3 consists of 15 residues. CDR1 MNHNY and CDR2 SVGAGI come from the germline V gene (reference sequence). CDR3 in amino acids: CASTSLWGRGTEAFF. The CDR3 DNA is TGTGCCAGCACTTCCTTGTGGGGTAGGGGTACTGAAGCTTTCTTT.

As regards this clone: Other DNA sequences in this specimen translate into the identical CDR3. The chain's CDR3 is CASSLSGLAGGGFF. As DNA, the CDR3 is TGTGCCAGCAGCCTTTCCGGACTAGCGGGGGGCGGGTTCTTC. The V and J genes are TRBV7-2 and TRBJ2-1, with 14 bases matching TRBD2. Germline assignment: CDR1 SGHTA and CDR2 FQGNSA. The CDR3 contains 14 residues. V trimming: 5 bases; J trimming: 15 bases; junction bases outside the gene matches: 9.

Concerning this clone: Other nucleotide sequences in the sample specify the same CDR3. The rearrangement joins TRBV5-1 to TRBJ1-4, with D maybe TRBD1 (6 bases). Trimming cost V 0 bases and J 4 bases, with 7 bases left between them. The CDR3 runs to 14 residues. Germline loops: CDR1 SGHRS, CDR2 YFSETQ. The CDR3 DNA sequence: TGCGCCAGCAGCTTGGACAGGGATAATGAAAAACTGTTTTTT. This codes for CASSLDRDNEKLFF.

This clone was seen a single time. Here the CDR3 DNA reads TGTGCCAGCAGGCCAGGGTTCTCTGGAAACACCATATATTTT. This codes for CASRPGFSGNTIYF. The V call is TRBV2, the J call TRBJ1-3; D is perhaps TRBD1 (5 bases). The CDR3 runs to 14 residues. Per the germline V gene, CDR1 is SNHLY and CDR2 is FYNNEI. V gave up 6 bases and J gave up 0 bases, with 9 bases separating them.

The chain couples TRBV18 to TRBJ2-7; TRBD1 agrees at 8 bases. The length of the CDR3 is 15 residues. Germline CDR1 reads KGHSH; CDR2 reads LQKENI. Trimming at V came to 2 bases and at J to 2 bases, leaving 5 bases not matched to a gene. For the CDR3, the DNA is TGTGCCAGCTCACCAGGGACAGGCTCAACCTACGAGCAGTACTTC. Its translation is CASSPGTGSTYEQYF.

This clone has only a few counts. V gene TRBV2 combines with J gene TRBJ1-3, with D possibly TRBD1 on 5 matching bases. CDR1 is SNHLY and CDR2 is FYNNEI in the germline V gene. CDR3 length equals 16 residues. Trimming took 6 bases from V and 0 from J, leaving 15 bases between them. The CDR3 spells CASRFWGSRSGNTIYF. CDR3 coding DNA: TGTGCCAGCAGATTTTGGGGGTCCCGCTCTGGAAACACCATATATTTT.

The chain has TRBV9 and TRBJ2-7; unclear D gene. The germline gives CDR1 SGDLS, CDR2 YYNGEE. Trimming shortened V by 4 bases and J by 3 bases, and 8 bases separated the two germline ends. The CDR3 contains 12 residues. Written as DNA, the CDR3 is TGTGCCAGCAGCTTTTCGGACTACGAGCAGTACTTC. Translation gives CASSFSDYEQYF.

Remarks on this clone: The junction shows a germline mismatch at one end, possibly a read error. The chain has TRBV27 and TRBJ2-1; D is undetermined. Per germline, CDR1 MNHEY and CDR2 SMNVEV (reference sequence). CDR3 length equals 12 residues. The CDR3 nucleotides are TGTGCCAGCATCACTGGGGAACGCAGGATGCTCTTC. Amino acids: CASITGERRMLF.

This clone came up a few times. CDR3 in amino acids: CASTWTGEMNTEAFF. Written as DNA, the CDR3 is TGCGCCAGCACCTGGACAGGGGAAATGAACACTGAAGCTTTCTTT. This chain joins TRBV5-1 and TRBJ1-1; 9 nucleotides line up with TRBD1. The CDR3 has 15 residues. V lost 6 bases, J lost 0 bases, and 6 bases stayed unmatched. CDR1 and CDR2 from the germline V gene are SGHRS and YFSETQ.

The gene calls are TRBV6-4 and TRBJ2-1; D is unresolved. Germline lookup yields CDR1 MRHNA and CDR2 SNTAGT. The CDR3 has 12 residues. Between the trimmed V and J ends, which lost 1 base and 9 bases, there was a span of 7 bases. The CDR3 DNA is TGTGCCAGCAGTGACTTCGGAAGTGAGCAGTTCTTC. Its translation: CASSDFGSEQFF.

About this clone: An end of the junction differs from the germline gene, which may be a read error. V gene TRBV6-5 combines with J gene TRBJ1-6, with 8 bases matching TRBD1. CDR3 length equals 12 residues. Germline CDR1 MNHEY, CDR2 SVGAGI. DNA for the CDR3: TGTGCCAGCAGTTATGGGGGGGACAGGAAAGACTTT. Protein sequence: CASSYGGDRKDF.

J is TRBJ1-5 and V is TRBV15; D remains unclear. The V gene's germline CDR1 is LNHNV and CDR2 YYDKDF (reference sequence). V was pared by 1 base and J by 2 bases, with 12 bases between. The CDR3 spans 16 residues. The DNA for the CDR3 is TGTGCCACCAGCAGAGGGTCGGGGAGGGGCAATCAGCCCCAGCATTTT. Translation: CATSRGSGRGNQPQHF.

This chain uses TRBV6-6 with TRBJ1-2; D not certain. Germline assignment: CDR1 MNHNY and CDR2 SVGAGI (reference sequence). The V and J ends lost 0 bases and 5 bases respectively, with 7 bases between them. The CDR3 extends over 13 amino acids. CDR3 coding DNA: TGTGCCAGCAGTTACTCGGCCCTTTATGGCTACACCTTC. It yields the protein CASSYSALYGYTF.

A single count supports this clone. The V gene is TRBV5-4, the J gene TRBJ2-2; perhaps TRBD2 as D (5 bases). CDR3 length: 15 amino acids. Germline V gene lookup returns CDR1 SGHNT and CDR2 YYREEE (reference sequence). V was cut by 1 base and J by 1 base, with 8 bases left in between. CDR3 amino acids: CASSLWERNTGELFF. DNA of the CDR3: TGTGCCAGCAGCTTGTGGGAGAGGAACACCGGGGAGCTGTTTTTT. Variable domain in full (rest from reference TRBV5-4 and TRBJ2-2): ETGVTQSPTHLIKTRGQQVTLRCSSQSGHNTVSWYQQALGQGPQFIFQYYREEENGRGNFPPRFSGLQFPNYSSELNVNALELDDSALYLCASSLWERNTGELFFGEGSRLTVL.

The J gene is TRBJ1-1, the V gene TRBV6-5; D is possibly TRBD1 (5 bases). Trimming took off 0 bases at V and 11 bases at J, with 13 bases between the two ends. This CDR3 is 13 amino acids long. The germline V gene encodes CDR1 MNHEY and CDR2 SVGAGI. The CDR3 bases are TGTGCCAGCAGTTACTCGGGGGGTAATGGGGCTTTCTTT. It yields the protein CASSYSGGNGAFF.

The chain has TRBV21-1 and TRBJ1-3; the D call in the table, TRBD1, was not verified against the DNA. TRBV21-1 is given as a pseudogene. The CDR3 is 18 amino acids. The CDR3 reads CASSKPPGGAKSGNTIYF. CDR3 DNA: TGTGCCAGCAGCAAGCCTCCAGGGGGCGCAAAGTCTGGAAACACCATATATTTT.

V usage is TRBV6-5 and J usage is TRBJ1-3, with TRBD1 matching over 7 bases. The CDR3 sequence is 14 residues long. V gave up 8 bases and J gave up 4 bases; unmatched junction bases: 8. Looked up from germline, CDR1 is MNHEY and CDR2 is SVGAGI. This CDR3 reads CASSLGTAGNTIYF. CDR3 sequence (DNA): TGTGCCAGCTCACTTGGGACAGCAGGAAACACCATATATTTT.

The rearrangement uses TRBV4-2 and TRBJ2-5; possible D gene TRBD2, 5 bases. The end of the DNA is better explained by TRBJ2-7, so the J call may be wrong. CDR1 is LGHNA and CDR2 is YNFKEQ in the germline V gene. This CDR3 has 15 residues. The chain's CDR3 is CASSQETAETYEQYF. The CDR3 DNA follows: TGTGCCAGCAGCCAAGAAACAGCGGAGACTTACGAGCAGTACTTC.

V and J are TRBV29-1 and TRBJ1-3; D is unresolved. The CDR3 has 13 residues. CDR1 is SQVTM and CDR2 is ANQGSEA in the germline V gene. Trimming left V 4 bases short and J 0 bases short, with 7 bases between. The CDR3 sequence: CSVGVPSGNTIYF. DNA for the CDR3: TGCAGCGTTGGGGTCCCCTCTGGAAACACCATATATTTT. Based on the CDR3 plus reference TRBV29-1 and TRBJ1-3, the full variable domain is SAVISQKPSRDICQRGTSLTIQCQVDSQVTMMFWYRQQPGQSLTLIATANQGSEATYESGFVIDKFPISRPNLTFSTLTVSNMSPEDSSIYLCSVGVPSGNTIYFGEGSWLTVV.

As to this clone: One end of the junction does not line up with germline, which may come from a read error. Other DNA sequences in the same sample also yield this CDR3. The chain carries TRBV7-8 and TRBJ1-2, with a possible D match to TRBD1 (6 bases). This CDR3 is built from 12 residues. Germline CDR1 and CDR2: SGHVS and FQNEAQ. CDR3 in DNA: TGCGCCAGCAGCCCCGGGGGCGGTGGCTACACCTTC. Translated, it gives CASSPGGGGYTF.

This chain links TRBV6-4 with TRBJ2-3; possibly TRBD1 or TRBD2 for D (5 bases each). Germline CDR1 is MRHNA and CDR2 is SNTAGT. CDR3 length equals 15 residues. Trimming removed 6 bases from V and 1 base from J, with 14 bases in between. The CDR3, as DNA: TGTGCCAGCAGCCCGACTGTGGGGGGCACAGATACGCAGTATTTT. Translated: CASSPTVGGTDTQYF.

The chain carries TRBV6-5 and TRBJ2-7; 9 bases align to TRBD1. The germline V gene encodes CDR1 MNHEY and CDR2 SVGAGI. Losses at the gene ends were 7 bases for V and 3 bases for J; bases not matched to a gene: 1. The CDR3 runs 12 residues. CDR3 region: CASMDRGYEQYF. The CDR3 coding sequence is TGTGCCAGCATGGACAGGGGCTACGAGCAGTACTTC.

This sequence joins TRBV5-1 and TRBJ2-5, with D perhaps TRBD2 (5 bases). The J call may be in error: the DNA end matches TRBJ2-7 better. Germline assignment: CDR1 SGHRS and CDR2 YFSETQ. The CDR3 is 15 amino acids. The CDR3 DNA reads TGCGCCAGCAGCTTGGCTCCGGGAACTACCTACGAGCAGTACTTC. Residues: CASSLAPGTTYEQYF.

The rearrangement uses TRBV2 and TRBJ2-3; no clear D gene. Germline V lookup: CDR1 SNHLY, CDR2 FYNNEI. The CDR3 is 12 amino acids. Trimming shortened V by 8 bases and J by 4 bases, and 10 bases separated the two germline ends. Here the CDR3 reads CASFMSPDTQYF. The CDR3 nucleotides read TGTGCCAGCTTTATGAGCCCAGATACGCAGTATTTT. Drawing the rest from reference TRBV2 and TRBJ2-3, the complete variable domain is EPEVTQTPSHQVTQMGQEVILRCVPISNHLYFYWYRQILGQKVEFLVSFYNNEISEKSEIFDDQFSVERPDGSNFTLKIRSTKLEDSAMYFCASFMSPDTQYFGPGTRLTVL.

V and J are TRBV21-1 and TRBJ1-2. TRBV21-1 is assigned pseudogene status. The CDR3 is 11 residues long. Here the CDR3 DNA reads TGTGCCAGCAGCAAACGGGACGGCTACACCTTC. Its translation is CASSKRDGYTF.

The CDR3 loop reads CASSFSGGAGETQYF. The CDR3 bases are TGTGCCAGCAGCTTTAGCGGGGGGGCCGGGGAGACCCAGTACTTC. The chain links TRBV5-4 to TRBJ2-5, with 11 nucleotides matching TRBD2. Per the germline V gene, CDR1 is SGHNT and CDR2 is YYREEE (reference sequence). CDR3 length: 15 amino acids. Unmatched junction bases numbered 5, after V lost 2 bases and J lost 5 bases. Full variable domain (remainder filled in from reference TRBV5-4 and TRBJ2-5): ETGVTQSPTHLIKTRGQQVTLRCSSQSGHNTVSWYQQALGQGPQFIFQYYREEENGRGNFPPRFSGLQFPNYSSELNVNALELDDSALYLCASSFSGGAGETQYFGPGTRLLVL.

This clone has only one observation. V gene TRBV7-9 combines with J gene TRBJ1-4, with D hard to call. V was trimmed by 4 bases and J by 8 bases, leaving 26 bases between them. There are 18 residues in the CDR3. The germline CDR1 and CDR2 sequences are SEHNR and FQNEAQ (reference sequence). Written as DNA, the CDR3 is TGTGCCAGCAGCTCCACCGGGCTCCGAGAGAGGGAGAGCGAAAAACTGTTTTTT. The encoded protein is CASSSTGLRERESEKLFF.